This T cell receptor (beta chain) was obtained from a study of blood T cell repertoires in COVID-19. Study overall: COVID-19 samples collected from the United States, Italy and Spain covered acute and convalescent phases. The analysed material was cDNA or gDNA that came from T cells, B-cell-depleted T cells, or PBMCs.

How the authors handled the data: Counts of nucleated cells, estimated from reference gene primer amplification, were obtained. Data came from immunoSEQ multiplex PCR; TCRdb stores just in-frame clones and leaves some out. V, J and clone size are those of that table, while D and trimming were read from the DNA. The top ten clones hold 0.95% to 1.5% of a sample with over 300,000 clones, around 92% of them seen once. This CDR3 has 14 amino acids. Germline V CDR1 and CDR2: SGHNT, YYREEE (reference sequence). The V segment lost 2 bases and the J segment 5 bases; nucleotides outside the gene matches: 3. This receptor was taken from a man in his forties or fifties with acute or convalescent COVID-19. The chain uses TRBV5-4 and TRBJ1-2, with 10 bases aligning to TRBD1. Sequencing was done on a sample of peripheral blood. For the CDR3, the DNA is TGTGCCAGCAGCTTCATGGGACAGGGGTATGGCTACACCTTC. Translated: CASSFMGQGYGYTF.